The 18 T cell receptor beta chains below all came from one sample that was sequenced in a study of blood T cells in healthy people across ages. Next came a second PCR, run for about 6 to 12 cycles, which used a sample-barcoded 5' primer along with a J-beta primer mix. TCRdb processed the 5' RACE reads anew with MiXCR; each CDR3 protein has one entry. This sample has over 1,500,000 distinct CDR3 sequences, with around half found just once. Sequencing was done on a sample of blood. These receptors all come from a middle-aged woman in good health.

The CDR3 spells CASSPSGGVDEQFF. The CDR3 region has the DNA TGTGCCAGCTCACCTAGCGGGGGGGTTGATGAGCAGTTCTTC. V gene TRBV18 combines with J gene TRBJ2-1, with 11 bases fitting TRBD2. Germline assignment: CDR1 KGHSH and CDR2 LQKENI. This CDR3 is 14 amino acids long. The V segment lost 3 bases and the J segment 8 bases; nucleotides outside the gene matches: 3.

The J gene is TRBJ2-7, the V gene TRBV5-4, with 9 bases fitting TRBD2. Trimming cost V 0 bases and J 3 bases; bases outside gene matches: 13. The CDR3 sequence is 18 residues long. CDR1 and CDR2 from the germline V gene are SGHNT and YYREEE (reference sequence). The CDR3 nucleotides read TGTGCCAGCAGCTTGGCGGCCGGCGGGGGGGCTTTCTACTACGAGCAGTACTTC. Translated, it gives CASSLAAGGGAFYYEQYF.

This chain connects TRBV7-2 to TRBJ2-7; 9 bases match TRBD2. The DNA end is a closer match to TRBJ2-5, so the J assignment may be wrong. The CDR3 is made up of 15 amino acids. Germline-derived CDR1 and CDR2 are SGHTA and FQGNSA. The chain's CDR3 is CASSSPSLAGETQYF. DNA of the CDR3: TGTGCCAGCAGCTCACCCTCTCTAGCGGGGGAGACCCAGTACTTC.

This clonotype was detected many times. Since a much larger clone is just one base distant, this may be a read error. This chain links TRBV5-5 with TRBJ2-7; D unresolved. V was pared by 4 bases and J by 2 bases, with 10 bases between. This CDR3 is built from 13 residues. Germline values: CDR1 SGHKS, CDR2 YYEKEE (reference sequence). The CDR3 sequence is CASSVFGAYEQYF. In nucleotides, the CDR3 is TGTGCCAGCAGCGTCTTTGGCGCCTACGAGCAGTACTTC. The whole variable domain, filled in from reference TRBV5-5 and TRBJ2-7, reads DAGVTQSPTHLIKTRGQQVTLRCSPISGHKSVSWYQQVLGQGPQFIFQYYEKEERGRGNFPDRFSARQFPNYSSELNVNALLLGDSALYLCASSVFGAYEQYFGPGTRLTVT.

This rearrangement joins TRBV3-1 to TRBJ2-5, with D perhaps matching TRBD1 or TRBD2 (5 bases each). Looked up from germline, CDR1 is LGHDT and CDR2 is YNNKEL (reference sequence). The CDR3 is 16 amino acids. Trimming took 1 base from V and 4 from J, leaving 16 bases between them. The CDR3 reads CASSQGAGTRGETQYF. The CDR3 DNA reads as TGTGCCAGCAGCCAAGGGGCAGGGACGAGGGGAGAGACCCAGTACTTC.

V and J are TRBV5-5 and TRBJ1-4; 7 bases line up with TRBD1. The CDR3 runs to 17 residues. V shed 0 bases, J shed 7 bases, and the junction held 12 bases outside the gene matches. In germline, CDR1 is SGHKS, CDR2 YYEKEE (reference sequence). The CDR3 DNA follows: TGTGCCAGCAGCTTGGAGAGGGCCCACCCAGGGGGTGAAAAACTGTTTTTT. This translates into CASSLERAHPGGEKLFF.

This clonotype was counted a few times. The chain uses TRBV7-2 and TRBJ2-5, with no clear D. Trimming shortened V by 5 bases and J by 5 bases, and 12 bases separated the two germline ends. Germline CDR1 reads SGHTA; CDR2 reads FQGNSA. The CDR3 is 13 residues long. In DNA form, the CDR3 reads TGTGCCAGCAGCGCGATACGTTTGGAGACCCAGTACTTC. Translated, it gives CASSAIRLETQYF.

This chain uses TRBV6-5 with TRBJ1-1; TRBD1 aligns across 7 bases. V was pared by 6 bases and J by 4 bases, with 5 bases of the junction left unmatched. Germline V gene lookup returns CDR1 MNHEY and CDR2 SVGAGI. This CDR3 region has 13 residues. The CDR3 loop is CASRTGWLTEAFF. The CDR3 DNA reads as TGTGCCAGCAGGACAGGGTGGCTCACTGAAGCTTTCTTT.

CDR3 loop: CSAPGDSVETQYF. In DNA form, the CDR3 reads TGCAGTGCTCCCGGTGACTCGGTCGAGACCCAGTACTTC. The V gene is TRBV20-1, the J gene TRBJ2-5; no definite D call. The V and J ends lost 5 bases and 5 bases respectively, with 15 bases between them. The CDR3 sequence is 13 residues long. CDR1 and CDR2 (germline): DFQATT, SNEGSKA (reference sequence).

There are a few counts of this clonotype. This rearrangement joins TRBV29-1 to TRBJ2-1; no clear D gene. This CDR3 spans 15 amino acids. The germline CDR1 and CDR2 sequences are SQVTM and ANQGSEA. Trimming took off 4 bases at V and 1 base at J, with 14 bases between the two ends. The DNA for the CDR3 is TGCAGCGTTGTACTGGTTGACGCTTCCTACAATGAGCAGTTCTTC. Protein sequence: CSVVLVDASYNEQFF.

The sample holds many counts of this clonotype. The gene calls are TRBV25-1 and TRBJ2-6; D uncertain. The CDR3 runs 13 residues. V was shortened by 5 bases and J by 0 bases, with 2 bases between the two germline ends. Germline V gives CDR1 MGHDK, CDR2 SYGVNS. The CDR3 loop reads CASSISGANVLTF. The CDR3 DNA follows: TGTGCCAGCAGTATCTCTGGGGCCAACGTCCTGACTTTC.

The CDR3 protein is CSVSGGVAPYEQYF. CDR3 bases: TGCAGCGTCTCCGGGGGGGTTGCCCCCTACGAGCAGTACTTC. This rearrangement joins TRBV29-1 to TRBJ2-7; TRBD2 aligns across 8 bases. The CDR3 extends over 14 amino acids. CDR1 and CDR2 from the germline V gene are SQVTM and ANQGSEA. With V trimmed by 6 bases and J by 2 bases, 9 bases remained unmatched.

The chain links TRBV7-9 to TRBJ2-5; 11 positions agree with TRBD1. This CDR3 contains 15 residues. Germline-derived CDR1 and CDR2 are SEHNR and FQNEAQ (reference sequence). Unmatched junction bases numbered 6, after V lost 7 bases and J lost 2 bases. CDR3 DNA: TGTGCCAGCACGGACAGGGGGCAGGGTCAAGAGACCCAGTACTTC. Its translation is CASTDRGQGQETQYF.

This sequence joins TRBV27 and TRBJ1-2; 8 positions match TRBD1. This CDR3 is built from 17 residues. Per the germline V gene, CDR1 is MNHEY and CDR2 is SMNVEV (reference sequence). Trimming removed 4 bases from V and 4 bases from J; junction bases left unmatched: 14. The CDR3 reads CASSSSQGAGDRYGYTF. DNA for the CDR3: TGTGCCAGCAGTTCATCCCAGGGGGCAGGGGACCGCTATGGCTACACCTTC.

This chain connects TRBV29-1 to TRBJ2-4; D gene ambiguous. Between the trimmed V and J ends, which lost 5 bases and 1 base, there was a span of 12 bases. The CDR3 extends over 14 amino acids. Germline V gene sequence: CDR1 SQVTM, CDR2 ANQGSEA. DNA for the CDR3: TGCAGCGTTAGGTGGTCCGCGGCCAAAAACATTCAGTACTTC. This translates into CSVRWSAAKNIQYF.

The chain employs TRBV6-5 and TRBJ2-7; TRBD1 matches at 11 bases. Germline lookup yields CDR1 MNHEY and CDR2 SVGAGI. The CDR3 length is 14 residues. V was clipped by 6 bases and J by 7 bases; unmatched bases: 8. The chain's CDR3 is CASRSDRGLSEQYF. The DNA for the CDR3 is TGTGCCAGCAGGTCGGACAGGGGGCTAAGTGAGCAGTACTTC.

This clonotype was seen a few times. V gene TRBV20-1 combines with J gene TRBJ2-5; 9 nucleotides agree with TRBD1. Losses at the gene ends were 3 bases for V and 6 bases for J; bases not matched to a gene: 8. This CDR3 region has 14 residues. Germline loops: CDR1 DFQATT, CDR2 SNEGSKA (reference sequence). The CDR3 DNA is TGCAGTGCTAGGGGACAGGGCCGGATCCAGACCCAGTACTTC. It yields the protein CSARGQGRIQTQYF.

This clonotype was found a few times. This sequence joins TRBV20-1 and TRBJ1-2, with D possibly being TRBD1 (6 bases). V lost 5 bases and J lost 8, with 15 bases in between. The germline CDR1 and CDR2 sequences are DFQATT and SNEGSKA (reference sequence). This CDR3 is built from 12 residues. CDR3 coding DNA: TGCAGTGCTCCGCAGGCAGGGGAAGGCTACACCTTC. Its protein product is CSAPQAGEGYTF.